This T cell receptor beta chain was profiled in a study of monozygotic twins with inflammatory bowel disease. General observations from the study: The inverse Simpson measure of TCRbeta diversity was lower in IBD patients than in healthy co-twins.

The CDR3 runs 15 residues. Per germline, CDR1 SGHTA and CDR2 FQGNSA. As regards this clonotype: The antigen is undetermined.

Per-sample cDNA came from eight separate reactions. With roughly 17 and 9 cycles respectively, two nested PCRs were carried out on TCRalpha and TCRbeta cDNA. TCRdb derives one entry per CDR3 protein from the 5' RACE reads, leaving out DNA. Recorded for this sample: about 380,000 distinct CDR3 sequences. Sequencing was done on a sample of blood. The receptor comes from a human donor with ulcerative colitis or Crohn's disease, or a healthy co-twin of an affected twin (not recorded which). The V call is TRBV7-2, the J call TRBJ2-1; TCRdb lists TRBD2, though no DNA is available to test this call. This chain's CDR3 is CASSPPSASGNEQFF.